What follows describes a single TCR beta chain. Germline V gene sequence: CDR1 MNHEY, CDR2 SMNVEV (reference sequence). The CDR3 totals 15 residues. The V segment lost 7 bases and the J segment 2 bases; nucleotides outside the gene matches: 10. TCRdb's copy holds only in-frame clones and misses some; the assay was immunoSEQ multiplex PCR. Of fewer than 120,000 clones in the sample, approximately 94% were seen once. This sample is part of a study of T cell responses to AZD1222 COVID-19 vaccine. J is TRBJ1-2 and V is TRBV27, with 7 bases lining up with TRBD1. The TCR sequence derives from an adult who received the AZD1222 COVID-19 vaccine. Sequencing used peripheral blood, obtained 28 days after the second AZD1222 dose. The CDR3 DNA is TGTGCCAGCACCCCCTGGACAGGACAAAACTATGGCTACACCTTC. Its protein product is CASTPWTGQNYGYTF.